The 29 T cell receptor beta chains given below trace back to one sample, sequenced in a study of blood T cell repertoires in COVID-19. This table comes from immunoSEQ multiplex PCR, and its TCRdb copy is limited to in-frame clones, with some not included. Of 270,000 or so clones listed, around 82% were seen once; the top ten hold about 3%. Sequenced: peripheral blood. These TCRs come from a woman in her late teens or twenties with acute or convalescent COVID-19.

This chain joins TRBV4-1 and TRBJ2-5, with D unresolved. Per germline, CDR1 MGHRA and CDR2 YSYEKL. Trimming pared 0 bases from V and 2 bases from J, leaving 13 bases between. CDR3 length equals 16 residues. The CDR3 region is CASSQEGTDGQETQYF. The CDR3 DNA is TGCGCCAGCAGCCAAGAGGGCACCGATGGACAAGAGACCCAGTACTTC.

The chain carries TRBV6-5 and TRBJ2-3, with D possibly TRBD2 on 5 matching bases. There are 15 residues in the CDR3. From germline, CDR1 is MNHEY and CDR2 SVGAGI. V lost 0 bases and J 6 bases, leaving 13 bases between the germline ends. The CDR3: CASSYSDPTGDTQYF. The CDR3 bases are TGTGCCAGCAGTTACTCGGACCCCACGGGGGATACGCAGTATTTT.

Details on this clone: Its ends do not fully match the called genes, so a read error is possible. This rearrangement joins TRBV7-7 to TRBJ2-2; 9 bases agree with TRBD1. The length of the CDR3 is 17 residues. Germline V CDR1 and CDR2: SSHAT, FNYEAQ (reference sequence). The CDR3, as DNA: TGTGCTAGCAGCTTAGGTGGGACAGGGCTCGGAACCGGGGAGCTGTTTTTT. Protein sequence: CASSLGGTGLGTGELFF.

This clone was observed a few times. This chain's CDR3 is CASSQKGQILVQPLHF. DNA of the CDR3: TGCGCCAGCAGTCAAAAAGGACAGATCTTGGTACAACCCCTCCACTTT. The rearrangement uses TRBV23-1 and TRBJ1-6; TRBD1 is a possible D gene (6 bases). TRBV23-1 is reported as an ORF; its role is uncertain. This CDR3 spans 16 amino acids. Trimming stripped 2 bases from V and 12 bases from J, with 20 bases between.

This chain links TRBV29-1 with TRBJ1-1; D is undetermined. This CDR3 is built from 13 residues. Germline values: CDR1 SQVTM, CDR2 ANQGSEA. The V and J ends lost 6 bases and 1 base respectively, with 12 bases between them. This CDR3 is CSVVNPGNTEAFF. Here the CDR3 DNA reads TGCAGCGTCGTCAACCCCGGGAACACTGAAGCTTTCTTT.

The rearrangement uses TRBV6-9 and TRBJ2-4; the D is unclear. The CDR3 loop spans 16 amino acids. Germline values: CDR1 MNHGY, CDR2 SVAAGI. V shed 5 bases and J shed 3 bases, with 17 bases lying between them. The CDR3 here is CASSPRVRVGKNIQYF. CDR3 coding DNA: TGTGCCAGCAGTCCTAGAGTACGGGTAGGCAAAAACATTCAGTACTTC.

The V and J genes are TRBV15 and TRBJ1-2, with D possibly being TRBD1 (5 bases). The germline V and J ends were trimmed by 5 bases and 6 bases, with 25 bases remaining between them. CDR1 and CDR2 (germline): LNHNV, YYDKDF (reference sequence). The CDR3 totals 17 residues. This chain's CDR3 is CATSLPLGRLGQDGYTF. The CDR3 nucleotides are TGTGCCACCAGCCTCCCGTTGGGGCGCCTGGGTCAGGATGGCTACACCTTC.

The chain couples TRBV5-1 to TRBJ2-5; TRBD1 aligns across 9 bases. CDR1 SGHRS and CDR2 YFSETQ come from the germline V gene. The CDR3 has 15 amino acids. Trimming cost V 4 bases and J 3 bases; bases outside gene matches: 7. This CDR3 reads CASSPYRDREETQYF. CDR3 DNA sequence: TGCGCCAGCAGCCCATACCGGGACAGGGAAGAGACCCAGTACTTC.

The genes are TRBV6-2 or TRBV6-3 and TRBJ2-7, with 7 bases matching TRBD1. Germline V lookup: CDR1 MNHEY, CDR2 SVGEGT. The junction had 4 bases not matched to a gene; V was cut back by 2 bases and J by 6 bases. The CDR3 extends over 13 amino acids. The CDR3 sequence is CASSYAYRGEQYF. As DNA, the CDR3 is TGTGCCAGCAGTTACGCGTACAGGGGCGAGCAGTACTTC.

The table lists this clone with a count of one. V is TRBV9 and J is TRBJ1-2; 9 bases line up with TRBD1. This CDR3 is built from 15 residues. V dropped 3 bases and J dropped 7; count of bases not matched to a gene: 10. Germline CDR1 is SGDLS and CDR2 is YYNGEE. For the CDR3, the DNA is TGTGCCAGCAGCGCAAATCGGGACAGGGAGTCTGGCTACACCTTC. This encodes CASSANRDRESGYTF.

The gene calls are TRBV7-9 and TRBJ1-1; 7 bases are shared with TRBD1. The ends lost 1 base at V and 0 bases at J; junction bases unmatched: 5. The germline gives CDR1 SEHNR, CDR2 FQNEAQ (reference sequence). The CDR3 runs to 16 residues. CDR3 nucleotides: TGTGCCAGCAGCTTAGGTTCCGGGACAGTGAACACTGAAGCTTTCTTT. Protein sequence: CASSLGSGTVNTEAFF. Full variable domain (rest looked up from reference TRBV7-9 and TRBJ1-1): DTGVSQNPRHKITKRGQNVTFRCDPISEHNRLYWYRQTLGQGPEFLTYFQNEAQLEKSRLLSDRFSAERPKGSFSTLEIQRTEQGDSAMYLCASSLGSGTVNTEAFFGQGTRLTVV.

This chain joins TRBV5-4 and TRBJ2-5, with TRBD2 matching over 11 bases. The CDR3 spans 16 residues. The trim removed 2 bases at V and 5 bases at J, leaving 8 bases unmatched. Germline loops: CDR1 SGHNT, CDR2 YYREEE (reference sequence). The CDR3 protein is CASSLKLAGDLETQYF. In nucleotides, the CDR3 is TGTGCCAGCAGCTTAAAACTAGCGGGAGACTTGGAGACCCAGTACTTC.

This clone was counted once. This sequence joins TRBV9 and TRBJ2-3; the match to TRBD1 covers 8 bases. CDR1 is SGDLS and CDR2 is YYNGEE in the germline V gene. CDR3 length equals 15 residues. Trimming at V came to 3 bases and at J to 1 base, leaving 4 bases not matched to a gene. The CDR3 sequence is CASSATGEGTDTQYF. The CDR3 region has the DNA TGTGCCAGCAGCGCGACAGGGGAGGGCACAGATACGCAGTATTTT.

The CDR3 DNA is TGTGCCAGCAGCTCCTCCGGACAGTCCTACGAGCAGTACTTC. Its protein product is CASSSSGQSYEQYF. This chain links TRBV7-9 with TRBJ2-7; the D gene is possibly TRBD1 (6 bases). Germline CDR1 reads SEHNR; CDR2 reads FQNEAQ (reference sequence). There are 14 residues in the CDR3. Trimming left V 4 bases short and J 1 base short, with 11 bases between.

The rearrangement uses TRBV23-1 and TRBJ2-4; 7 bases map to TRBD2. TRBV23-1 belongs to the ORF category, with a function that is uncertain. Trimming removed 8 bases from V and 0 bases from J; junction bases left unmatched: 13. This CDR3 is built from 17 residues. The DNA for the CDR3 is TGCGCCAGCCGTTCCACGGGAGGCAGTCTAGCCAAAAACATTCAGTACTTC. Protein product: CASRSTGGSLAKNIQYF.

The rearrangement uses TRBV7-8 and TRBJ2-7; possible D gene TRBD2, 6 bases. V was clipped by 5 bases and J by 6 bases, with 14 bases between them. Germline V CDR1 and CDR2: SGHVS, FQNEAQ. This CDR3 has 13 residues. This chain's CDR3 is CASSRTQAGEQYF. CDR3 in DNA: TGTGCCAGCAGCCGTACTCAAGCGGGCGAGCAGTACTTC.

J is TRBJ1-1 and V is TRBV10-3; the match to TRBD1 covers 8 bases. Germline CDR1 ENHRY, CDR2 SYGVKD. This CDR3 spans 13 amino acids. V trimming: 6 bases; J trimming: 7 bases; junction bases outside the gene matches: 7. CDR3 sequence: CAIRDREIGEAFF. For the CDR3, the DNA is TGTGCCATCAGGGACAGGGAGATCGGTGAAGCTTTCTTT.

This rearrangement joins TRBV24-1 to TRBJ2-3; 8 bases align to TRBD2. Germline CDR1 reads KGHDR; CDR2 reads SFDVKD. This CDR3 is built from 17 residues. Trimming took 5 bases from V and 3 from J; bases not matched to a gene: 12. This chain's CDR3 is CATSGEKSGSRTDTQYF. The CDR3, as DNA: TGTGCCACCAGTGGCGAGAAAAGCGGGAGTAGGACAGATACGCAGTATTTT.

A few counts support this clone. The chain has TRBV7-9 and TRBJ1-2, with D hard to call. From germline, CDR1 is SEHNR and CDR2 FQNEAQ (reference sequence). V was shortened by 5 bases and J by 8 bases, with 9 bases between the two germline ends. The CDR3 is made up of 11 amino acids. The CDR3 nucleotides read TGTGCCAGCAGCCCCTCGGGGGGCTACACCTTC. It specifies CASSPSGGYTF.

This chain links TRBV7-9 with TRBJ1-1; TRBD1 agrees at 11 bases. This CDR3 has 17 amino acids. Germline loops: CDR1 SEHNR, CDR2 FQNEAQ (reference sequence). With V trimmed by 5 bases and J by 3 bases, 11 bases remained unmatched. The CDR3 spells CASSPWRTGGSDTEAFF. The CDR3 DNA follows: TGTGCCAGCAGCCCCTGGCGGACAGGGGGCTCTGACACTGAAGCTTTCTTT.

Only one count was recorded for this clone. The gene calls are TRBV30 and TRBJ2-2, with TRBD2 matching 11 bases. The CDR3 spans 15 residues. J was trimmed by 6 bases and V by 2 bases; bases with no gene match: 5. Germline lookup yields CDR1 GTSNPN and CDR2 SVGIG (reference sequence). CDR3 bases: TGTGCCTGGAGTCTTCTAGCGGGAGGCCCCGGGGAGCTGTTTTTT. This translates into CAWSLLAGGPGELFF.

The chain employs TRBV6-5 and TRBJ1-1; 9 bases align to TRBD1. The length of the CDR3 is 13 residues. After removal of 7 bases from V and 5 bases from J, the junction contained 5 bases not matched to a gene. CDR1 is MNHEY, CDR2 SVGAGI, per germline. The CDR3 DNA follows: TGTGCCAGCACCCAGACAGGGGGGACTGAAGCTTTCTTT. Translated, it gives CASTQTGGTEAFF.

This clone has just a few counts. This chain joins TRBV5-1 and TRBJ2-7; 10 nucleotides line up with TRBD2. The CDR3 has 17 residues. Germline lookup yields CDR1 SGHRS and CDR2 YFSETQ. After removal of 4 bases from V and 4 bases from J, the junction contained 14 bases not matched to a gene. CDR3 bases: TGCGCCAGCAGCCCGGGGGGGCCAACTAGCGGGAATTACGAGCAGTACTTC. Its translation is CASSPGGPTSGNYEQYF.

This clone was observed a single time. The chain links TRBV30 to TRBJ1-5; D ambiguous. The V gene's germline CDR1 is GTSNPN and CDR2 SVGIG (reference sequence). Trimming stripped 2 bases from V and 2 bases from J, with 13 bases between. The CDR3 covers 15 residues. CDR3 region: CAWSPTSVGNQPQHF. CDR3 DNA sequence: TGTGCCTGGAGTCCCACGAGTGTTGGCAATCAGCCCCAGCATTTT.

This clone was recorded only once. The V and J genes are TRBV10-3 and TRBJ2-3, with 11 bases fitting TRBD2. This CDR3 is built from 15 residues. V shed 5 bases and J 4 bases; nucleotides not matched to a gene: 5. Germline values: CDR1 ENHRY, CDR2 SYGVKD. CDR3 protein: CAISNIAGGADTQYF. CDR3 coding DNA: TGTGCCATCAGTAACATAGCGGGAGGGGCAGATACGCAGTATTTT.

The rearrangement joins TRBV10-3 to TRBJ1-2; no definite D call. Germline CDR1 is ENHRY and CDR2 is SYGVKD. The length of the CDR3 is 16 residues. V was pared by 1 base and J by 0 bases, with 12 bases between. CDR3 in DNA: TGTGCCATCAGTGAGTTGAGTAGTGATCCTAACTATGGCTACACCTTC. Translated, it gives CAISELSSDPNYGYTF.

The chain recombines TRBV4-3 with TRBJ2-1, with a tentative D call TRBD2 (6 bases). CDR3 length equals 15 residues. CDR1 is LGHNA and CDR2 is YSLEER in the germline V gene. V dropped 5 bases and J dropped 8 bases, with 19 bases sitting between them. The CDR3 bases are TGCGCCAGCAGCTCACGAAGTGGGGGGTGGGATGAGCAGTTCTTC. Translating it yields CASSSRSGGWDEQFF.

The chain has TRBV30 and TRBJ1-6; D uncertain. Deletions cut 4 bases from V and 4 bases from J, with 5 bases between. Germline values: CDR1 GTSNPN, CDR2 SVGIG (reference sequence). This CDR3 region has 12 residues. CDR3 protein: CAWTEYNSPLHF. DNA for the CDR3: TGTGCCTGGACGGAGTATAATTCACCCCTCCACTTT.

This chain joins TRBV5-1 and TRBJ2-5, with 8 positions matching TRBD1. CDR1 and CDR2 from the germline V gene are SGHRS and YFSETQ. The V and J ends lost 3 bases and 4 bases, in that order; junction bases with no gene match: 11. The CDR3 totals 16 residues. CDR3 sequence: CASSSTGDRVAETQYF. The CDR3 DNA reads TGCGCCAGCAGCTCGACAGGGGATAGGGTTGCAGAGACCCAGTACTTC.